The clone carrying this T cell receptor (beta chain) occurred a few times. Its antigen is not known. CDR1 and CDR2 from the germline V gene are MNHEY and SVGAGI. V lost 7 bases, J lost 6 bases, and 9 bases stayed unmatched. CDR3 size: 15 residues. This record comes from a study of graft-versus-host responses after intestinal transplantation. Study in general: Among the recipients, all got anti-thymocyte globulin induction and then tacrolimus and steroids for about 3 years. Findings of the study overall: Investigators detected GvH clones in recipient marrow, with some emerging earlier in ileum or blood.

Produced via immunoSEQ multiplex PCR; TCRdb's table is partial and in-frame only. The sample carries 20,000 to 30,000 clones, over 75% recorded once. The chain is built from TRBV6-5 and TRBJ2-2, with 9 bases fitting TRBD2. Sequencing used PBMCs, obtained just over 450 days after intestinal transplant. This receptor was identified in a human patient who received an intestinal transplant, so some T cells may come from the graft donor. The CDR3 loop reads CASTRASGNAGELFF. The CDR3 coding sequence is TGTGCCAGCACCCGAGCTAGCGGGAATGCCGGGGAGCTGTTTTTT.